The 23 T cell receptor beta chains below were found in one sample sequenced in a study of T cell repertoires in cytomegalovirus infection (dated by TCRdb to about 2019). The sample was run on an Illumina HiSeq 1500. TCRdb trimmed public reads at Q25 via fastp, called clones via MiXCR and kept in-frame beta chains. Rows merge per CDR3 protein into single entries with the most common DNA and genes. Recorded for this sample are fewer than 250,000 distinct CDR3 sequences; under 25% of them occurred a single time. About 20% of the sample belongs to the ten largest clones. The source material was CD8+ T cells from PBMCs. These receptors all come from a human donor in good health (CMV status not recorded). Some clones in this sample may be carry-over from other donors' samples.

Comment on this clonotype: A much larger clonotype is one base distant, so this may be a read error. The rearrangement joins TRBV7-9 to TRBJ1-2; 8 positions match TRBD1. There are 14 residues in the CDR3. Trimming took 4 bases from V and 4 from J; bases not matched to a gene: 5. CDR1 and CDR2 from the germline V gene are SEHNR and FQNEAQ (reference sequence). The CDR3 DNA sequence: TGTGCCAGCAGCTCGGGACAGGTCATCTATGGCTACACCTTC. This sequence encodes CASSSGQVIYGYTF.

The gene calls are TRBV7-2 and TRBJ2-7; D may be TRBD1 (6 bases). CDR3 length: 14 amino acids. The ends were cut back, 6 bases at V and 7 bases at J, with 19 bases in the middle. Germline CDR1 is SGHTA and CDR2 is FQGNSA. CDR3 amino acids: CASSLTRTAAEQYF. Here the CDR3 DNA reads TGTGCCAGCAGTTTAACCAGGACAGCTGCTGAGCAGTACTTC.

The chain has TRBV20-1 and TRBJ2-3, with D tentatively TRBD2 (6 bases). Germline CDR1 and CDR2: DFQATT and SNEGSKA (reference sequence). CDR3 length equals 14 residues. The CDR3 is CSTGGPPYTDTQYF. For the CDR3, the DNA is TGCAGCACCGGAGGGCCCCCCTATACAGATACGCAGTATTTT.

This clonotype was seen more than once but under ten times. The chain carries TRBV7-2 and TRBJ1-4; no definite D call. The germline V and J ends were trimmed by 2 bases and 5 bases, with 15 bases remaining between them. The CDR3 loop spans 16 amino acids. CDR1 SGHTA and CDR2 FQGNSA come from the germline V gene. CDR3 coding DNA: TGTGCCAGCAGCTTATACCCCGGGGAGTTCAATGAAAAACTGTTTTTT. Encoded protein: CASSLYPGEFNEKLFF.

This clonotype was observed a handful of times. The chain couples TRBV25-1 to TRBJ1-4, with D perhaps TRBD1 (6 bases). V was cut by 5 bases and J by 4 bases, with 26 bases left in between. The CDR3 is 19 residues long. Germline CDR1 MGHDK, CDR2 SYGVNS. The CDR3 protein is CASSSREGGDHGGNEKLFF. For the CDR3, the DNA is TGTGCCAGCAGTTCTCGAGAAGGGGGAGACCATGGGGGTAATGAAAAACTGTTTTTT.

This clonotype was counted at least ten times. V usage is TRBV7-6 and J usage is TRBJ2-7, with TRBD1 as a possible D gene (5 bases). V lost 2 bases to trimming and J lost 0 bases, with 11 bases between them. This CDR3 is 15 amino acids long. Germline values: CDR1 SGHVS, CDR2 FNYEAQ. The CDR3 nucleotides are TGTGCCAGCAGCTTACGCGGTGACAGCTCCTACGAGCAGTACTTC. This translates into CASSLRGDSSYEQYF.

The chain couples TRBV7-2 to TRBJ1-1; no clear D. V lost 2 bases, J lost 3 bases, and 13 bases lay in between. Germline CDR1 SGHTA, CDR2 FQGNSA. This CDR3 is 15 amino acids long. The CDR3 reads CASSLTSGAHTEAFF. CDR3 DNA: TGTGCCAGCAGCTTAACTTCTGGAGCTCACACTGAAGCTTTCTTT. Looking up the rest from reference TRBV7-2 and TRBJ1-1 gives the full variable domain: GAGVSQSPSNKVTEKGKDVELRCDPISGHTALYWYRQSLGQGLEFLIYFQGNSAPDKSGLPSDRFSAERTGGSVSTLTIQRTQQEDSAVYLCASSLTSGAHTEAFFGQGTRLTVV.

This clonotype was counted ten times or more. The chain is built from TRBV6-5 and TRBJ2-5; no definite D call. Trimming pared 5 bases from V and 5 bases from J, leaving 12 bases between. This CDR3 contains 13 residues. Germline V gene data show CDR1 as MNHEY and CDR2 as SVGAGI. This CDR3 reads CASSQVNGETQYF. CDR3 DNA sequence: TGTGCCAGCAGTCAAGTTAATGGGGAGACCCAGTACTTC.

The table lists this clonotype with a few counts. The rearrangement uses TRBV9 and TRBJ2-1, with D tentatively TRBD2 (7 bases). The CDR3 totals 16 residues. The germline gives CDR1 SGDLS, CDR2 YYNGEE. V was trimmed by 0 bases and J by 8 bases, leaving 18 bases between them. The CDR3 nucleotides read TGTGCCAGCAGCGTAGGTGGGGGGGCAATATTAGATGAGCAGTTCTTC. Protein: CASSVGGGAILDEQFF.

This clonotype showed up many times. The genes are TRBV7-9 and TRBJ2-3; 7 bases agree with TRBD1. The CDR3 loop spans 15 amino acids. Germline-derived CDR1 and CDR2 are SEHNR and FQNEAQ (reference sequence). The trim removed 3 bases at V and 0 bases at J, leaving 3 bases unmatched. This CDR3 reads CASSLGDSSTDTQYF. DNA for the CDR3: TGTGCCAGCAGCTTGGGGGACAGCAGCACAGATACGCAGTATTTT.

At least ten counts were recorded for this clonotype. The J gene is TRBJ2-1, the V gene TRBV7-6; D is possibly TRBD2 (5 bases). CDR3 size: 12 residues. CDR1 and CDR2 from the germline V gene are SGHVS and FNYEAQ. The germline V and J ends were trimmed by 5 bases and 10 bases, with 12 bases remaining between them. Here the CDR3 DNA reads TGTGCCAGCAGCCACACCGGGGAGGAGCAGTTCTTC. It translates to CASSHTGEEQFF.

The rearrangement links TRBV14 to TRBJ2-3, with 7 bases fitting TRBD1. This CDR3 has 18 residues. The V and J ends lost 6 bases and 2 bases, in that order; junction bases with no gene match: 17. Per the germline V gene, CDR1 is SGHDN and CDR2 is FVKESK. CDR3 residues: CASSPPVGTAYYTDTQYF. Here the CDR3 DNA reads TGTGCCAGCAGTCCACCCGTGGGGACAGCGTACTACACAGATACGCAGTATTTT.

This clonotype has more than one count but fewer than ten. This chain joins TRBV15 and TRBJ1-5; 8 bases line up with TRBD1. Trimming cost V 0 bases and J 8 bases; bases outside gene matches: 3. This CDR3 contains 14 residues. The germline V gene encodes CDR1 LNHNV and CDR2 YYDKDF (reference sequence). CDR3 in amino acids: CATSRDRGLEPQHF. Written as DNA, the CDR3 is TGTGCCACCAGCAGAGACAGGGGGCTCGAGCCCCAGCATTTT.

The CDR3 protein is CASSQGRYNEQFF. In DNA form, the CDR3 reads TGTGCCAGCAGCCAAGGACGCTATAATGAGCAGTTCTTC. The chain is built from TRBV3-1 and TRBJ2-1, with no clear D. Germline V gene sequence: CDR1 LGHDT, CDR2 YNNKEL (reference sequence). Between the trimmed V and J ends, which lost 1 base and 7 bases, there was a span of 8 bases. CDR3 length: 13 amino acids.

This clonotype was seen at least ten times. This chain connects TRBV12-3 or TRBV12-4 to TRBJ2-5; D ambiguous. Trimming shortened V by 3 bases and J by 2 bases, and 10 bases separated the two germline ends. CDR3 size: 14 residues. The CDR3 loop reads CASSLTFTQETQYF. The CDR3 DNA is TGTGCCAGCAGTTTGACATTTACGCAAGAGACCCAGTACTTC.

As concerns this clonotype: One junction end disagrees with the germline gene, perhaps due to a read error. The chain has TRBV2 and TRBJ1-6; D is unresolved. Germline V gives CDR1 SNHLY, CDR2 FYNNEI. CDR3 size: 12 residues. The CDR3, as DNA: TGTGCCAGCAGGGCGGAGAATTCAACCCTCCACTTT. It yields the protein CASRAENSTLHF.

The sample holds many counts of this clonotype. CDR3 in amino acids: CASSTRNPLAGGTLNTGELFF. Here the CDR3 DNA reads TGTGCCAGCAGTACCCGGAACCCCCTAGCGGGGGGAACCTTGAACACCGGGGAGCTGTTTTTT. The J gene is TRBJ2-2, the V gene TRBV2, with 11 bases that match TRBD2. Germline V gene data show CDR1 as SNHLY and CDR2 as FYNNEI. The CDR3 contains 21 residues. V dropped 5 bases and J dropped 1; count of bases not matched to a gene: 18.

The V gene is TRBV12-3 or TRBV12-4, the J gene TRBJ1-5, with TRBD1 matching 8 bases. The CDR3 runs 15 residues. V lost 5 bases and J lost 7; bases outside the gene matches: 10. CDR3: CASSPWTGRGQPQHF. CDR3 in DNA: TGTGCCAGCAGTCCCTGGACAGGGCGAGGGCAGCCCCAGCATTTT.

This clonotype was observed at least ten times. The chain uses TRBV7-6 and TRBJ1-3, with 7 bases matching TRBD1. The CDR3 runs to 14 residues. CDR1 is SGHVS, CDR2 FNYEAQ, per germline. V shed 3 bases and J 2 bases; nucleotides not matched to a gene: 1. CDR3 bases: TGTGCCAGCAGCTTGGGGACAGCTGGAAACACCATATATTTT. It translates to CASSLGTAGNTIYF.

This clonotype was observed a handful of times. The chain recombines TRBV28 with TRBJ2-7; a possible D gene is TRBD1 (5 bases). This CDR3 is 12 amino acids long. Trimming stripped 11 bases from V and 3 bases from J, with 14 bases between. CDR1 and CDR2 (germline): MDHEN, SYDVKM. For the CDR3, the DNA is TGTGCCTGCATTGACAGTAGCTACGAGCAGTACTTC. Translation gives CACIDSSYEQYF. Complete variable domain (other parts from reference TRBV28 and TRBJ2-7): DVKVTQSSRYLVKRTGEKVFLECVQDMDHENMFWYRQDPGLGLRLIYFSYDVKMKEKGDIPEGYSVSREKKERFSLILESASTNQTSMYLCACIDSSYEQYFGPGTRLTVT.

V usage is TRBV2 and J usage is TRBJ2-2; the D is unclear. The CDR3 spans 15 residues. Trimming removed 5 bases at V and 0 bases at J, with 10 bases between. CDR1 and CDR2 (germline): SNHLY, FYNNEI. Here the CDR3 reads CASSFGITNTGELFF. CDR3 DNA: TGTGCCAGCAGTTTTGGGATCACGAACACCGGGGAGCTGTTTTTT.

This clonotype was detected many times. V is TRBV7-2 and J is TRBJ2-3, with 12 positions matching TRBD2. Germline-derived CDR1 and CDR2 are SGHTA and FQGNSA. J was trimmed by 5 bases and V by 4 bases; bases with no gene match: 19. CDR3 length: 20 amino acids. CDR3 nucleotides: TGTGCCAGCAGCTCGTGGGGGGAACTAGCGGGGGGACGCCACCGAGATACGCAGTATTTT. Protein sequence: CASSSWGELAGGRHRDTQYF.

The rearrangement uses TRBV28 and TRBJ2-7, with TRBD1 matching over 9 bases. Germline trimming cut 7 bases from V and 5 bases from J; bases unmatched to any gene: 12. CDR1 MDHEN and CDR2 SYDVKM come from the germline V gene. CDR3 length: 15 amino acids. CDR3 nucleotides: TGTGCCAGCATTTCCCAGGACAGGGGAATCCACGAGCAGTACTTC. As protein: CASISQDRGIHEQYF.